This T cell receptor beta chain was identified during a study of human T cells and chemical hapten exposure. Background on the study: 2% DPC applied to an approximately 2 cm by approximately 2 cm arm area sensitized donors. Notes on the study in general: Sensitization with DPC brought no change to TCRs above 1 in 1000 in frequency.

This clonotype has just a few counts. The antigen remains undetermined. This CDR3 is 15 amino acids long. Germline V gene data show CDR1 as DFQATT and CDR2 as SNEGSKA (reference sequence). J was trimmed by 2 bases and V by 6 bases; bases with no gene match: 9. TCRdb fed the RACE reads into MiXCR, producing one record per CDR3 protein. This table holds 200,000 to 300,000 distinct CDR3 sequences, about 9.4% found once. As to time point: pre-sensitization, week 0. Treatment specified: therapeutic diphenylcyclopropenone sensitization with weekly scalp DPC. V and J are TRBV20-1 and TRBJ2-7; 11 bases are a match to TRBD2. This clonotype originated in a woman aged 40 to 50 with alopecia areata. Some clones in this sample may be carry-over from other donors' samples. This specimen was whole blood, taken in connection with sensitization to the hapten diphenylcyclopropenone (DPC). Here the CDR3 reads CSANAGTSGTYEQYF. In nucleotides, the CDR3 is TGCAGTGCCAACGCCGGGACTAGCGGTACCTACGAGCAGTACTTC.